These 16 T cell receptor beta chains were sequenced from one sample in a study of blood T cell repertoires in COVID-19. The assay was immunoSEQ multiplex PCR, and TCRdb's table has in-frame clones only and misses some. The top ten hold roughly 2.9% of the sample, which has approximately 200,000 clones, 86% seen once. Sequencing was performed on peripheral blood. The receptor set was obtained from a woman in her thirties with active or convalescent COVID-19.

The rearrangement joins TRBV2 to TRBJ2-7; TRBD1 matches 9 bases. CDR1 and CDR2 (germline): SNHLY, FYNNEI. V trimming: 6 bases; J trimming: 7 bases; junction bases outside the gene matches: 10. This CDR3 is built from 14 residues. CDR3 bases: TGTGCCAGCAGCTTGGGACAGGGTGGAGGTGAGCAGTACTTC. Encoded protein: CASSLGQGGGEQYF.

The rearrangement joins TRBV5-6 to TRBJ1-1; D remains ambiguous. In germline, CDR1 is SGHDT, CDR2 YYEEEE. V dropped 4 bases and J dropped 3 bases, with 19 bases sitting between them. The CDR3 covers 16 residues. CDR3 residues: CASSQEGRREDTEAFF. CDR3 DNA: TGTGCCAGCAGCCAAGAGGGTAGGCGGGAGGACACTGAAGCTTTCTTT.

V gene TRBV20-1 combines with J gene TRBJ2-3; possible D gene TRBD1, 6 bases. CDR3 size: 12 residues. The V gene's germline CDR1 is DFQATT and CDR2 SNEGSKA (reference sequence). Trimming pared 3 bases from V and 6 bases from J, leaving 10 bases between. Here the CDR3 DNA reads TGCAGTGCTAGTAGTCAGGGGGATACGCAGTATTTT. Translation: CSASSQGDTQYF.

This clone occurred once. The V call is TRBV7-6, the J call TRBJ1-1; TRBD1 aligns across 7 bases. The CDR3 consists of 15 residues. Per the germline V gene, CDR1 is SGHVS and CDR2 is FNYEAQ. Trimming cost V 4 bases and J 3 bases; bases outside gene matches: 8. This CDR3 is CASSSTGKGYTEAFF. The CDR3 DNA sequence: TGTGCCAGCAGCTCGACAGGGAAGGGTTACACTGAAGCTTTCTTT.

The CDR3 sequence is CASSMGLQGEATNEKLFF. DNA of the CDR3: TGTGCCAGTAGTATGGGGCTTCAGGGTGAGGCAACTAATGAAAAACTGTTTTTT. The chain joins TRBV19 to TRBJ1-4; maybe TRBD1 (5 bases). From germline, CDR1 is LNHDA and CDR2 SQIVND (reference sequence). V lost 3 bases to trimming and J lost 0 bases, with 17 bases between them. The CDR3 is 18 amino acids.

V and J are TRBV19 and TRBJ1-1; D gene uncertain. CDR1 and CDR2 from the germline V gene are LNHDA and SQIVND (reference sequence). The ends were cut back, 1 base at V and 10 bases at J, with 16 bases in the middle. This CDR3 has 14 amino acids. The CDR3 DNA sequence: TGTGCCAGTAGTATAGGGTCAGGTTACTCTCGAGCTTTCTTT. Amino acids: CASSIGSGYSRAFF.

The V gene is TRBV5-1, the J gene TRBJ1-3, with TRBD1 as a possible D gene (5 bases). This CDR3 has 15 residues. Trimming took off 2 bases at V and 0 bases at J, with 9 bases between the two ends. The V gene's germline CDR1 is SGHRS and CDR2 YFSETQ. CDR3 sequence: CASSFGGISGNTIYF. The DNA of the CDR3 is TGCGCCAGCAGCTTCGGGGGAATCTCTGGAAACACCATATATTTT. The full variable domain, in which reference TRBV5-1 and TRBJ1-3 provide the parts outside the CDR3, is KAGVTQTPRYLIKTRGQQVTLSCSPISGHRSVSWYQQTPGQGLQFLFEYFSETQRNKGNFPGRFSGRQFSNSRSEMNVSTLELGDSALYLCASSFGGISGNTIYFGEGSWLTVV.

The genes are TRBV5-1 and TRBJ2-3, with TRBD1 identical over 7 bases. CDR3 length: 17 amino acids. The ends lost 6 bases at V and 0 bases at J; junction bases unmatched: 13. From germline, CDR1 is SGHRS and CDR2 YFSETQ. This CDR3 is CASMPTGTVLSTDTQYF. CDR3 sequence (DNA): TGCGCCAGCATGCCGACAGGGACAGTACTAAGCACAGATACGCAGTATTTT.

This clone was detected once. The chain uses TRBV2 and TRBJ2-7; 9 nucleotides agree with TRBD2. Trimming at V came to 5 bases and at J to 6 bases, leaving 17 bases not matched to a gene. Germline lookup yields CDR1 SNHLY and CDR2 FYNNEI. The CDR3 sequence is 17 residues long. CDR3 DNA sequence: TGTGCCAGCAGTAAATTAACCTTAGCGGGAGTCAGGTTCGAGCAGTACTTC. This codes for CASSKLTLAGVRFEQYF.

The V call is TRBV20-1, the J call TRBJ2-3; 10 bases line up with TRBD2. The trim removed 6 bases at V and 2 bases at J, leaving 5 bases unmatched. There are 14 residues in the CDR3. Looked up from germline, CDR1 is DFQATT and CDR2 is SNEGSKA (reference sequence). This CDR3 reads CSASSGRNTDTQYF. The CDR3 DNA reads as TGCAGTGCCAGTAGCGGGAGGAACACAGATACGCAGTATTTT.

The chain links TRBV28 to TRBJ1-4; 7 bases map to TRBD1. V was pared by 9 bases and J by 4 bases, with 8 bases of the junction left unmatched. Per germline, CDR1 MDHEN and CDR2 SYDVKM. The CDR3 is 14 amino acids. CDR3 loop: CASVSTGLNEKLFF. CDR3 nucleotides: TGTGCCAGTGTTTCGACAGGGCTTAATGAAAAACTGTTTTTT.

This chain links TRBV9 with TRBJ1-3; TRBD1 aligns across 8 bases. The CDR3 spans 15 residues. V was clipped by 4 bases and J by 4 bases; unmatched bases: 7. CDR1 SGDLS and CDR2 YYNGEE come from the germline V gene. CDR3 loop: CASSSTGGLGNTIYF. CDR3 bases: TGTGCCAGCAGCTCCACAGGGGGATTAGGAAACACCATATATTTT.

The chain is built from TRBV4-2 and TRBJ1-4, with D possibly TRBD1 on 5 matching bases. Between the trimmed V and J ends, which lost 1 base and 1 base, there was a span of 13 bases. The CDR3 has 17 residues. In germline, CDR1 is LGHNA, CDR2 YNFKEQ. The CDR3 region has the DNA TGTGCCAGCAGCCAAGGAAACAGACAGTTAACTAATGAAAAACTGTTTTTT. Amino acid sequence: CASSQGNRQLTNEKLFF.

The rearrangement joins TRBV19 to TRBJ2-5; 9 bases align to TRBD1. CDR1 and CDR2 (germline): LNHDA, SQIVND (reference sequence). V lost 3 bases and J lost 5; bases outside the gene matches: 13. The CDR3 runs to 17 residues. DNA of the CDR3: TGTGCCAGTAGTATTCGCCGAGGGACAGGGTCGGGGGAGACCCAGTACTTC. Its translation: CASSIRRGTGSGETQYF.

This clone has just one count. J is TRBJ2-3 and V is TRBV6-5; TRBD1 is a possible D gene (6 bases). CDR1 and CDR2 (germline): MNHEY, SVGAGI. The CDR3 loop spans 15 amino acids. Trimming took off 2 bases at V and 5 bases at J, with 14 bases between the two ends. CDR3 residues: CASSYGVGGGDTQYF. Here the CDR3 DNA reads TGTGCCAGCAGTTACGGAGTTGGGGGCGGAGATACGCAGTATTTT.

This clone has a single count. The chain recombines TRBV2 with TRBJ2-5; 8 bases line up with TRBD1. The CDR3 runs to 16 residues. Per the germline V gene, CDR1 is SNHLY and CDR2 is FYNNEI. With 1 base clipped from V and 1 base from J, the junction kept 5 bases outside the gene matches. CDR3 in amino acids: CASSEVGRGLQETQYF. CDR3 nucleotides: TGTGCCAGCAGTGAAGTGGGCAGGGGGCTCCAAGAGACCCAGTACTTC. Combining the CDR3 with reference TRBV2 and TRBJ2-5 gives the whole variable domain EPEVTQTPSHQVTQMGQEVILRCVPISNHLYFYWYRQILGQKVEFLVSFYNNEISEKSEIFDDQFSVERPDGSNFTLKIRSTKLEDSAMYFCASSEVGRGLQETQYFGPGTRLLVL.